The 18 T cell receptor beta chains given below trace back to one sample, sequenced in a study of T cells expressing NK-cell markers. For each CDR3 protein, TCRdb gives one entry from its re-call of the 5' RACE reads, without DNA. The sample data list 550,000 to 600,000 distinct CDR3 sequences. Sequencing used blood T cells: a sorted CD56 or NKG2C T cell subset, CD4+ or CD8+ T cells, or bulk PBMC T cells (not recorded which). The origin of the receptors is a man aged 18 to 30 in good health.

The chain carries TRBV20-1 and TRBJ2-3; TCRdb gives TRBD2 as the D gene, but with no DNA this cannot be confirmed. The germline gives CDR1 DFQATT, CDR2 SNEGSKA (reference sequence). CDR3 size: 16 residues. CDR3 residues: CSARGGLAGITDTQYF.

The rearrangement joins TRBV27 to TRBJ1-5; TCRdb lists TRBD1, though no DNA is available to test this call. This CDR3 contains 15 residues. Germline loops: CDR1 MNHEY, CDR2 SMNVEV (reference sequence). The CDR3 sequence: CASSLGTEGNQPQHF.

The CDR3 protein is CSVTGAGLRELFF. The rearrangement links TRBV29-1 to TRBJ2-2; TCRdb's D call, TRBD1, is unchecked because there is no DNA. CDR3 length: 13 amino acids. Germline values: CDR1 SQVTM, CDR2 ANQGSEA.

This rearrangement joins TRBV24-1 to TRBJ2-2; TCRdb calls TRBD2, which cannot be checked without DNA. CDR1 and CDR2 (germline): KGHDR, SFDVKD. This CDR3 is 15 amino acids long. CDR3 residues: CATSGASGMIGELFF.

The V gene is TRBV5-1, the J gene TRBJ2-6. CDR3 size: 15 residues. The V gene's germline CDR1 is SGHRS and CDR2 YFSETQ. The CDR3 loop reads CASSFSFGGANVLTF.

The chain has TRBV24-1 and TRBJ1-2. The germline gives CDR1 KGHDR, CDR2 SFDVKD. The CDR3 loop spans 12 amino acids. CDR3 amino acids: CATSDPNYGYTF.

The chain couples TRBV28 to TRBJ2-4; TCRdb's D gene call, TRBD1, goes unchecked for lack of DNA. The CDR3 sequence is 15 residues long. Germline CDR1 reads MDHEN; CDR2 reads SYDVKM. This CDR3 is CASRQDAGPKNIQYF.

The chain joins TRBV29-1 to TRBJ2-5; the D call from TCRdb, TRBD2, cannot be confirmed without DNA. Germline V gives CDR1 SQVTM, CDR2 ANQGSEA. This CDR3 contains 15 residues. CDR3 in amino acids: CSVNPGLALQETQYF.

The chain uses TRBV5-6 and TRBJ2-1; TCRdb's assignment of TRBD2 cannot be checked, as there is no DNA. Germline V CDR1 and CDR2: SGHDT, YYEEEE. This CDR3 is built from 16 residues. CDR3 sequence: CASSAVSGYYTDEQFF.

The V and J genes are TRBV29-1 and TRBJ2-1; TCRdb lists TRBD1, though no DNA is available to test this call. There are 12 residues in the CDR3. Germline V gives CDR1 SQVTM, CDR2 ANQGSEA. The CDR3 loop reads CSVAKGNNEQFF.

The chain recombines TRBV4-2 with TRBJ2-2; TCRdb lists TRBD1, though no DNA is available to test this call. The CDR3 runs to 19 residues. Looked up from germline, CDR1 is LGHNA and CDR2 is YNFKEQ. CDR3 loop: CASSRSGQGLGHRTGELFF.

This chain uses TRBV7-9 with TRBJ2-2. The length of the CDR3 is 11 residues. Germline lookup yields CDR1 SEHNR and CDR2 FQNEAQ (reference sequence). CDR3 protein: CARQDTGELFF.

The rearrangement uses TRBV29-1 and TRBJ2-1. The CDR3 extends over 11 amino acids. Germline lookup yields CDR1 SQVTM and CDR2 ANQGSEA. The CDR3 sequence is CSVVTSGEQFF.

V is TRBV4-3 and J is TRBJ1-1; TCRdb gives TRBD1 as the D gene, but with no DNA this cannot be confirmed. The CDR3 extends over 15 amino acids. Germline V CDR1 and CDR2: LGHNA, YSLEER. The CDR3 here is CASSQEAGGFTEAFF.

The chain carries TRBV6-1 and TRBJ2-5; TCRdb selects TRBD2, and the lack of DNA leaves this call unchecked. Germline V gives CDR1 MNHNS, CDR2 SASEGT. The CDR3 is made up of 16 amino acids. This chain's CDR3 is CASMPLAGHPQETQYF.

The gene calls are TRBV7-7 and TRBJ2-5; lacking DNA, the TRBD2 call made by TCRdb goes unchecked. The CDR3 runs 16 residues. Per germline, CDR1 SSHAT and CDR2 FNYEAQ (reference sequence). The CDR3 loop reads CASSLGLAGDLETQYF.

The V gene is TRBV11-2, the J gene TRBJ1-5. The germline V gene encodes CDR1 SGHAT and CDR2 FQNNGV. CDR3 length equals 13 residues. The CDR3 is CASSDEGNQPQHF.

This chain joins TRBV7-2 and TRBJ2-5; absent DNA, TCRdb's TRBD1 call cannot be checked. This CDR3 comprises 16 residues. CDR1 SGHTA and CDR2 FQGNSA come from the germline V gene. This chain's CDR3 is CASSLSGQGRQETQYF.